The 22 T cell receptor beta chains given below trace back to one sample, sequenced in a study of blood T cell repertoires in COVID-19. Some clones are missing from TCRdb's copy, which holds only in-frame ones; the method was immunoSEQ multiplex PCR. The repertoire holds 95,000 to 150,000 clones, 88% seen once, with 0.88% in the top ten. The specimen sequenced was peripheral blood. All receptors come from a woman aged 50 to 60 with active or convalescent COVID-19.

Written as DNA, the CDR3 is TGTGCCAGCAGCCAGGACTACGCAGATACGCAGTATTTT. This encodes CASSQDYADTQYF. The rearrangement joins TRBV3-1 (or the pseudogene TRBV3-2) to TRBJ2-3; D is possibly TRBD2 (6 bases). Trimming removed 3 bases from V and 4 bases from J, with 8 bases in between. Per germline, CDR1 LGHDT and CDR2 YNNKEL (reference sequence). The CDR3 sequence is 13 residues long.

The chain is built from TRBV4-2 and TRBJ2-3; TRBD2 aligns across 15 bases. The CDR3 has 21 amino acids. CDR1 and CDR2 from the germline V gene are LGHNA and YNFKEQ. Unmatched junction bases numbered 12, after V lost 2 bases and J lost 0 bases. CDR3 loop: CASSQRTSGRGRLGSTDTQYF. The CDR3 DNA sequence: TGTGCCAGCAGCCAACGGACTAGCGGGAGGGGACGACTGGGTAGCACAGATACGCAGTATTTT.

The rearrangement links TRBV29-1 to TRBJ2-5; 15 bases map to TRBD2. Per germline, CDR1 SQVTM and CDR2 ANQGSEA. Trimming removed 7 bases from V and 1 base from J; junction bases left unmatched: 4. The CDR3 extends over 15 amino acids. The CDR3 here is CSARGLAGGQETQYF. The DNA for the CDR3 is TGCAGCGCCAGGGGACTAGCGGGAGGCCAAGAGACCCAGTACTTC.

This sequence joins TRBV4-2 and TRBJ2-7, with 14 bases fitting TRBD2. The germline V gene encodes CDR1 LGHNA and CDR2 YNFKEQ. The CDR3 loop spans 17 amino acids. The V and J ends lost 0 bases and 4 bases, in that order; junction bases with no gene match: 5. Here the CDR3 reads CASSQELGTSGGYEQYF. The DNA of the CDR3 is TGTGCCAGCAGCCAAGAACTTGGGACTAGCGGGGGTTACGAGCAGTACTTC.

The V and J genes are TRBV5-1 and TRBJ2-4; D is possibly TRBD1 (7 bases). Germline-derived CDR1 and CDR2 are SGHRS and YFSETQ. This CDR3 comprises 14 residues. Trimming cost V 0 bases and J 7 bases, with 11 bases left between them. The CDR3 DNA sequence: TGCGCCAGCAGCTTGGATGCAGGGGGGAACATTCAGTACTTC. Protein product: CASSLDAGGNIQYF. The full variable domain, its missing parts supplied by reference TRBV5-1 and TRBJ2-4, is KAGVTQTPRYLIKTRGQQVTLSCSPISGHRSVSWYQQTPGQGLQFLFEYFSETQRNKGNFPGRFSGRQFSNSRSEMNVSTLELGDSALYLCASSLDAGGNIQYFGAGTRLSVL.

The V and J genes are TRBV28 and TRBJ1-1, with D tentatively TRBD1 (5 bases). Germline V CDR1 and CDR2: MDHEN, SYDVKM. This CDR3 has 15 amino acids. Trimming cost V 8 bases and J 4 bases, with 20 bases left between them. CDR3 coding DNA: TGTGCCAGCTTAAATCTCCAGGGAAGTCGCACTGAAGCTTTCTTT. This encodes CASLNLQGSRTEAFF.

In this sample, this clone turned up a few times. The CDR3 loop reads CASSPGTGYQPQHF. The CDR3 coding sequence is TGTGCCAGCAGCCCGGGGACAGGGTATCAGCCCCAGCATTTT. The gene calls are TRBV28 and TRBJ1-5, with 9 bases lining up with TRBD1. Germline CDR1 and CDR2: MDHEN and SYDVKM. CDR3 length: 14 residues. J was trimmed by 5 bases and V by 6 bases; bases with no gene match: 5.

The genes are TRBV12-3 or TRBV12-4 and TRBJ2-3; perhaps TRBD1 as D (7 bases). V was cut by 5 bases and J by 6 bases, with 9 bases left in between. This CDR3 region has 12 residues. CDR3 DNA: TGTGCCAGCAGTCCAGGGGGGGATACGCAGTATTTT. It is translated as CASSPGGDTQYF.

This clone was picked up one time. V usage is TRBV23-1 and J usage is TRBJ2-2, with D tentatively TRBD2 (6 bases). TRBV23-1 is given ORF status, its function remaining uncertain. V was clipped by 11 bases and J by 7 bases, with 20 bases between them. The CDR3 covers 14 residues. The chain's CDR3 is CAGPKRRAGGELFF. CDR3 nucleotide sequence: TGCGCCGGGCCCAAGCGGAGGGCCGGCGGGGAGCTGTTTTTT.

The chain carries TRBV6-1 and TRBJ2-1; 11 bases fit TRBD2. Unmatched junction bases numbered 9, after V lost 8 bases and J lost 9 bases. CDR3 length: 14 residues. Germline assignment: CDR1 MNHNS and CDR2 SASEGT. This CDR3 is CASGATSGIPEQFF. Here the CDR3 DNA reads TGTGCCAGCGGTGCGACTAGCGGGATCCCTGAGCAGTTCTTC.

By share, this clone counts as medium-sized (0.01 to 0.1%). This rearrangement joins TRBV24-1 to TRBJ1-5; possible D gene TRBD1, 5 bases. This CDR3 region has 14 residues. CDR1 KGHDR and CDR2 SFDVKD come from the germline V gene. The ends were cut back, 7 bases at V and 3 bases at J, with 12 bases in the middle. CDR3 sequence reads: CATSKEGNNQPQHF. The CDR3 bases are TGTGCCACCAGCAAGGAGGGGAACAATCAGCCCCAGCATTTT.

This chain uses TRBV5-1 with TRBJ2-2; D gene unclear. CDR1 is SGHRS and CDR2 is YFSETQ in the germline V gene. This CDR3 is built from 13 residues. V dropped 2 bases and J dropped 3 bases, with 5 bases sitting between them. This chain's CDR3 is CASSFRDTGELFF. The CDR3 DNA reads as TGCGCCAGCAGCTTCCGGGACACCGGGGAGCTGTTTTTT.

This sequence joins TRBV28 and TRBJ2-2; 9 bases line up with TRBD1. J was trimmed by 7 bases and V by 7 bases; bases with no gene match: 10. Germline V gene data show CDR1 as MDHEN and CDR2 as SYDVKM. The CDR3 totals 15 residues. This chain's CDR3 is CASTAGDRVGGELFF. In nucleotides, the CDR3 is TGTGCCAGCACCGCGGGGGACAGGGTTGGCGGGGAGCTGTTTTTT.

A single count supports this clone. The CDR3 DNA follows: TGTGCCAGCAGCCCCGGGACTAGCGGGACCCAGTTCTTC. Its protein product is CASSPGTSGTQFF. J is TRBJ2-1 and V is TRBV11-2; 13 bases agree with TRBD2. The trim removed 5 bases at V and 13 bases at J, leaving 5 bases unmatched. Germline CDR1 SGHAT, CDR2 FQNNGV. The CDR3 length is 13 residues.

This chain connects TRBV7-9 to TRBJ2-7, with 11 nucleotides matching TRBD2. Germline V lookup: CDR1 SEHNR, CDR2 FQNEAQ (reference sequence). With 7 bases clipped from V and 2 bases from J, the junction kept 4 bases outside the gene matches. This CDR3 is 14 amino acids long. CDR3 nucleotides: TGTGCCAGCACCCTTAGCGGGAGGGCCTACGAGCAGTACTTC. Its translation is CASTLSGRAYEQYF.

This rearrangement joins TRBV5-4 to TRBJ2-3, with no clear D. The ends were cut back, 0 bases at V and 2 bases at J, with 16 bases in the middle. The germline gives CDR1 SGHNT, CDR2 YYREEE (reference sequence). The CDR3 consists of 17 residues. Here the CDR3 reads CASSLAPFGRNTDTQYF. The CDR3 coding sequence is TGTGCCAGCAGCTTGGCCCCTTTTGGGCGCAACACAGATACGCAGTATTTT.

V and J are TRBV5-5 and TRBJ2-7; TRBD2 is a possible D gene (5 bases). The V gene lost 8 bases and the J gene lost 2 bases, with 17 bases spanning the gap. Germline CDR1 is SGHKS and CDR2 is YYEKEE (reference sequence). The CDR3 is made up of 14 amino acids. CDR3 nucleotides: TGTGCCAGTGGTGGGAGAGTACCCCCCTACGAGCAGTACTTC. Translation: CASGGRVPPYEQYF. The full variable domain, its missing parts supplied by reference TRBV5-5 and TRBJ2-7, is DAGVTQSPTHLIKTRGQQVTLRCSPISGHKSVSWYQQVLGQGPQFIFQYYEKEERGRGNFPDRFSARQFPNYSSELNVNALLLGDSALYLCASGGRVPPYEQYFGPGTRLTVT.

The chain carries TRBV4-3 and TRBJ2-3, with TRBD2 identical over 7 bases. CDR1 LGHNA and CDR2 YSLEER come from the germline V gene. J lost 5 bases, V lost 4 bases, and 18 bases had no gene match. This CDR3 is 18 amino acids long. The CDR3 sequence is CASSPGGWPGGLGDTQYF. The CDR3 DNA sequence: TGCGCCAGCAGCCCCGGCGGGTGGCCGGGAGGACTTGGAGATACGCAGTATTTT.

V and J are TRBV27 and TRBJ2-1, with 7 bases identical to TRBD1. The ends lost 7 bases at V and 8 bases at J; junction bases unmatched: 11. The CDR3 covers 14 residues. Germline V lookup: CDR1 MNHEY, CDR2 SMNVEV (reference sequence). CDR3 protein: CASNRDRAGDEQFF. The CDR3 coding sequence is TGTGCCAGCAACCGTGACAGGGCCGGCGATGAGCAGTTCTTC.

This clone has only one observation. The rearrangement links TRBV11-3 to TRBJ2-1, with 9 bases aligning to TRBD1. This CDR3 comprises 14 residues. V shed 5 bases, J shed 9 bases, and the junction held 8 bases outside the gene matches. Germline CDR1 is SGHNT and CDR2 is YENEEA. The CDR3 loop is CASSLGQGGGEQFF. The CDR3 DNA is TGTGCCAGCAGCCTGGGACAGGGAGGCGGTGAGCAGTTCTTC.

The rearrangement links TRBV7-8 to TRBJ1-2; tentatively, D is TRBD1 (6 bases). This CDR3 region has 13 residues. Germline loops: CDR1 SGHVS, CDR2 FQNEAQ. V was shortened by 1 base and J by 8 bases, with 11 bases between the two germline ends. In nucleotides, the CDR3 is TGTGCCAGCAGCTTAGGAGGGGGTACGGGCTACACCTTC. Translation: CASSLGGGTGYTF.

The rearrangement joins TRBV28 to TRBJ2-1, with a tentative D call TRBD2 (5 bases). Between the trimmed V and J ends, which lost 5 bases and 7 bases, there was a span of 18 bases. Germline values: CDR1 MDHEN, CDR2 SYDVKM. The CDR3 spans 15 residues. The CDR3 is CASSLMERAGNEQFF. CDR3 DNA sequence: TGTGCCAGCAGTCTTATGGAGAGGGCGGGTAATGAGCAGTTCTTC. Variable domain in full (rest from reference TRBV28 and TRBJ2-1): DVKVTQSSRYLVKRTGEKVFLECVQDMDHENMFWYRQDPGLGLRLIYFSYDVKMKEKGDIPEGYSVSREKKERFSLILESASTNQTSMYLCASSLMERAGNEQFFGPGTRLTVL.